The rows below give T cell receptor beta chains drawn from one sample of a study of blood T cell repertoires in COVID-19. Sequencing used immunoSEQ multiplex PCR; TCRdb keeps in-frame clones, though not all of them. The repertoire includes roughly 190,000 clones, just under 85% of them detected once, and roughly 5% sits in the top ten. Input material: peripheral blood. The receptor set was obtained from a woman in her 70s with active or convalescent COVID-19. CDR3s include the opening cysteine and the closing phenylalanine or tryptophan. D genes are given only for firm matches. Size tells how often a clone was seen (once, few, many) or the class of an expanded clone, and some rows leave it out.

size	V	J	D	CDR3	DNA
NA	TRBV5-5	TRBJ2-1	TRBD2	CASSPTGLAGAGEQFF	TGTGCCAGCAGCCCAACAGGACTAGCGGGAGCGGGGGAGCAGTTCTTC
once	TRBV5-8	TRBJ1-4	TRBD1	CASSFGAGGSNEKLFF	TGTGCCAGCAGCTTCGGTGCAGGGGGATCTAATGAAAAACTGTTTTTT
few	TRBV5-1	TRBJ1-1	NA	CASSLDRVLGTEAFF	TGCGCCAGCAGCTTAGACCGGGTATTGGGCACTGAAGCTTTCTTT
NA	TRBV10-3	TRBJ2-3	NA	CAISESGIDTDTQYF	TGTGCCATCAGTGAGTCCGGTATAGACACAGATACGCAGTATTTT
few	TRBV10-2	TRBJ2-7	TRBD1	CASNSRDRGLDVQYF	TGCGCCAGCAATTCCCGGGACAGGGGGCTCGATGTGCAGTACTTC
once	TRBV3-1/TRBV3-2	TRBJ1-2	NA	CASSHQTGGYTF	TGTGCCAGCAGCCACCAAACAGGAGGCTACACCTTC
NA	TRBV5-1	TRBJ2-5	TRBD2	CASSLGGRLAGFWDQETQYF	TGCGCCAGCAGCCTTGGCGGGAGACTAGCGGGGTTTTGGGACCAAGAGACCCAGTACTTC
few	TRBV7-3	TRBJ1-6	TRBD1	CASSHGTGGSPLHF	TGTGCCAGCAGCCACGGGACAGGGGGTTCACCCCTCCACTTT
NA	TRBV6-6	TRBJ2-1	NA	CASSYSGRSYNEQFF	TGTGCCAGCAGTTACTCTGGGAGATCCTACAATGAGCAGTTCTTC
few	TRBV27	TRBJ1-3	TRBD1	CASSSTGTGGNTIYF	TGTGCCAGCAGTTCAACCGGGACAGGCGGAAACACCATATATTTT
NA	TRBV6-5	TRBJ1-2	TRBD1	CASRKTGVGGYTF	TGTGCCAGCAGAAAGACAGGGGTGGGTGGCTACACCTTC
NA	TRBV5-1	TRBJ2-7	TRBD2	CASSLGLAGGDEQYF	TGCGCCAGCAGCCTGGGACTAGCGGGAGGGGACGAGCAGTACTTC
NA	TRBV4-1	TRBJ1-5	NA	CASSHYRAPNQPQHF	TGCGCCAGCAGCCATTACAGGGCTCCCAATCAGCCCCAGCATTTT
NA	TRBV27	TRBJ2-3	NA	CASSLRPDRADTQYF	TGTGCCAGCAGTTTAAGGCCAGATCGGGCAGATACGCAGTATTTT
NA	TRBV7-3	TRBJ2-1	NA	CASSFRGGGVDEQFF	TGTGCCAGCAGCTTTCGAGGCGGAGGGGTCGATGAGCAGTTCTTC
NA	TRBV2	TRBJ2-1	NA	CASSASWSYNEQFF	TGTGCCAGCAGTGCTAGCTGGTCCTACAATGAGCAGTTCTTC
NA	TRBV15	TRBJ1-3	NA	CATSTGSSREGNTIYF	TGTGCCACCAGCACCGGTAGTTCGAGGGAAGGAAACACCATATATTTT
few	TRBV20-1	TRBJ2-3	NA	CSAGPRDTQYF	TGCAGTGCTGGCCCGAGGGATACGCAGTATTTT
NA	TRBV6-5	TRBJ2-1	TRBD2	CASSYSTSHRRDEQFF	TGTGCCAGCAGTTACTCGACTAGCCATCGGAGGGATGAGCAGTTCTTC
once	TRBV9	TRBJ2-7	TRBD1	CASSGGWDRGYEQYF	TGTGCCAGCAGCGGGGGGTGGGACAGAGGCTACGAGCAGTACTTC
NA	TRBV28	TRBJ2-5	NA	CASSLRSYQETQYF	TGTGCCAGCAGTTTACGTAGTTACCAAGAGACCCAGTACTTC
NA	TRBV29-1	TRBJ2-2	TRBD1	CSVEVPTGGPGELFF	TGCAGCGTTGAAGTTCCAACAGGGGGACCCGGGGAGCTGTTTTTT
NA	TRBV27	TRBJ2-1	TRBD1	CASSSPGTGGNEQFF	TGTGCCAGCAGTTCCCCGGGTACAGGGGGCAATGAGCAGTTCTTC
once	TRBV15	TRBJ2-1	TRBD1	CATSEDRGSIFEQFF	TGTGCCACCAGCGAGGACAGGGGCAGTATCTTTGAGCAGTTCTTC